This T cell receptor beta chain was found in a study of T cell repertoires in cytomegalovirus infection. Across the study: Public signatures in TCR beta pointed to CMV infection and matching HLA type. Study results and caveats: Based on cumulative public TCR beta family frequency, carriers of CMV plus the relevant HLA were identified. The response measured ex vivo was dominated by TCR beta clonotypes (HLA-C-restricted and CMV-specific).

This clonotype appeared a few times. Its antigen is unknown. TCRdb re-analysed the reads in MiXCR, keeping a single row per CDR3 protein. The sample yields about 140,000 distinct CDR3 sequences, about 6.3% seen once. The V and J ends lost 4 bases and 1 base respectively, with 17 bases between them. CDR3 length: 16 residues. Germline V gives CDR1 SGDLS, CDR2 YYNGEE. This clonotype was obtained from a human donor in good health (CMV status not recorded). Some clones in this sample may be carry-over from other donors' samples. The chain has TRBV9 and TRBJ1-1, with D unclear. The specimen sequenced was PBMCs. The CDR3 DNA reads TGTGCCAGCAGCTCCAGCCCCCCCGGTTGGAACACTGAAGCTTTCTTT. Translated, it gives CASSSSPPGWNTEAFF.